The rows below give T cell receptor beta chains drawn from one sample of a study of cytomegalovirus exposure and HLA in healthy donors. Generated by immunoSEQ multiplex PCR, the TCRdb table keeps only in-frame clones and is missing some. The repertoire holds 150,000 to 180,000 clones, with 70% to 80% as singletons. The source material was PBMCs. The origin of the receptors is a man aged 25 to 40 in good health and CMV-seronegative. Each CDR3 is given with its conserved first and last residue. A D gene is named only where the DNA matches it firmly. Expanded clones are given a class, and other clones once, few, many or no size at all.

V gene: TRBV5-6
J gene: TRBJ2-3
clone size: NA
D gene: NA
CDR3 DNA: TGTGCCAGCAGCTTGGCCACGGGGGATACGCAGTATTTT
CDR3 protein: CASSLATGDTQYF

V gene: TRBV27
J gene: TRBJ1-2
clone size: once
D gene: TRBD1
CDR3 DNA: TGTGCCAGCAGTCCTTCGACAGGGGCCACTGGCTACACCTTC
CDR3 protein: CASSPSTGATGYTF

V gene: TRBV7-3
J gene: TRBJ2-3
clone size: NA
D gene: TRBD1
CDR3 DNA: TGTGCCAGCAGCGACTCCGGGACAGGAAGCACAGATACGCAGTATTTT
CDR3 protein: CASSDSGTGSTDTQYF

V gene: TRBV4-3
J gene: TRBJ1-6
clone size: few
D gene: NA
CDR3 DNA: TGCGCCAGCAGCCAAGATATCGTGGATAGGGGTTCACCCCTCAACTTT
CDR3 protein: CASSQDIVDRGSPLNF

V gene: TRBV19
J gene: TRBJ2-7
clone size: NA
D gene: NA
CDR3 DNA: TGTGCCAGTAGTATCGGGAACGGCCCCTACGAGCAGTACTTC
CDR3 protein: CASSIGNGPYEQYF

V gene: TRBV19
J gene: TRBJ1-1
clone size: NA
D gene: NA
CDR3 DNA: TGTGCCAGCCAGGAACCATACGGTGAAGCTTTCTTT
CDR3 protein: CASQEPYGEAFF

V gene: TRBV28
J gene: TRBJ1-2
clone size: few
D gene: NA
CDR3 DNA: TGTGCCAGCAGTTTAACAGGGCAGAATTATGGCTACACCTTC
CDR3 protein: CASSLTGQNYGYTF

V gene: TRBV4-1
J gene: TRBJ1-6
clone size: NA
D gene: TRBD1
CDR3 DNA: TGCGCCAGCAGCCAAGATTCGGAAAGGGGGCTGGGCTCACCCCTCCACTTT
CDR3 protein: CASSQDSERGLGSPLHF

V gene: TRBV4-1
J gene: TRBJ2-7
clone size: NA
D gene: NA
CDR3 DNA: TGCGCCAGCAGCCAAGATTGGAGGGACGAGCAGTACTTC
CDR3 protein: CASSQDWRDEQYF

V gene: TRBV5-4
J gene: TRBJ2-7
clone size: NA
D gene: NA
CDR3 DNA: TGTGCCAGCAGCTTGGATTCCGGGTACGAGCAGTACTTC
CDR3 protein: CASSLDSGYEQYF

V gene: TRBV4-1
J gene: TRBJ2-5
clone size: NA
D gene: TRBD1
CDR3 DNA: TGCGCCAGCAGCCGACAGGGGGAAGAGACCCAGTACTTC
CDR3 protein: CASSRQGEETQYF

V gene: TRBV2
J gene: TRBJ2-2
clone size: few
D gene: TRBD2
CDR3 DNA: TGTGCCAGCAAAAGACTAGCGGGGGGGAACACCGGGGAGCTGTTTTTT
CDR3 protein: CASKRLAGGNTGELFF

V gene: TRBV27
J gene: TRBJ2-7
clone size: few
D gene: NA
CDR3 DNA: TGTGCCAGCAGTTTTCAGGGTGGTGAGCAGTACTTC
CDR3 protein: CASSFQGGEQYF

V gene: TRBV29-1
J gene: TRBJ2-5
clone size: once
D gene: TRBD1
CDR3 DNA: TGCAGCGTTAACTCCGGGACAGACACACAAGAGACCCAGTACTTC
CDR3 protein: CSVNSGTDTQETQYF

V gene: TRBV4-2
J gene: TRBJ2-5
clone size: NA
D gene: NA
CDR3 DNA: TGTGCCAGCAGCCAAGAAGGTCAGGAGGGAGAGACCCAGTACTTC
CDR3 protein: CASSQEGQEGETQYF

V gene: TRBV7-9
J gene: TRBJ2-7
clone size: NA
D gene: NA
CDR3 DNA: TGTGCCATCCGGACAGCAGGGGCCTACGAGCAGTACTTC
CDR3 protein: CAIRTAGAYEQYF

V gene: TRBV5-1
J gene: TRBJ1-6
clone size: once
D gene: TRBD1
CDR3 DNA: TGCGCCAGCAGATCCGGGACAGTAAATTCACCCCTCCACTTT
CDR3 protein: CASRSGTVNSPLHF

V gene: TRBV5-1
J gene: TRBJ2-5
clone size: few
D gene: TRBD1
CDR3 DNA: TGCGCCAGCAGTTCGGGACAGGGGGGAGCGGAGACCCAGTACTTC
CDR3 protein: CASSSGQGGAETQYF

V gene: TRBV15
J gene: TRBJ2-2
clone size: few
D gene: TRBD1
CDR3 DNA: TGTGCCACCAGAGACCCGGGACAGGGTGCCACCGGGGAGCTGTTTTTT
CDR3 protein: CATRDPGQGATGELFF

V gene: TRBV7-2
J gene: TRBJ2-7
clone size: NA
D gene: NA
CDR3 DNA: TGTGCCAGCAGCTTAGTGTTTGCCAGGGTCGACGAGCAGTACTTC
CDR3 protein: CASSLVFARVDEQYF

V gene: TRBV7-8
J gene: TRBJ2-5
clone size: NA
D gene: NA
CDR3 DNA: TGTGCCAGCAGCCCCGAGACAGAGGAGACCCAGTACTTC
CDR3 protein: CASSPETEETQYF

V gene: TRBV9
J gene: TRBJ2-5
clone size: NA
D gene: TRBD2
CDR3 DNA: TGTGCCAGCAGCTCCCGGGGTAGCGGGGAGACCCAGTACTTC
CDR3 protein: CASSSRGSGETQYF

V gene: TRBV5-1
J gene: TRBJ2-3
clone size: NA
D gene: NA
CDR3 DNA: TGCGCCAGCAGCTCAACTAGCTTGGGCACAGATACGCAGTATTTT
CDR3 protein: CASSSTSLGTDTQYF

V gene: TRBV5-4
J gene: TRBJ2-5
clone size: NA
D gene: NA
CDR3 DNA: TGTGCCAGCGGCAAAAGTGGGCAGGGACGGGAGGAGACCCAGTACTTC
CDR3 protein: CASGKSGQGREETQYF

V gene: TRBV19
J gene: TRBJ2-7
clone size: NA
D gene: NA
CDR3 DNA: TGTGCCAGTAGTCAGGACAGCTACGAGCAGTACTTC
CDR3 protein: CASSQDSYEQYF

V gene: TRBV7-2
J gene: TRBJ1-1
clone size: few
D gene: TRBD1
CDR3 DNA: TGTGCCAGCAGCTTAAACAGGGGTTTAGCTGAAGCTTTCTTT
CDR3 protein: CASSLNRGLAEAFF

V gene: TRBV4-2
J gene: TRBJ1-1
clone size: NA
D gene: NA
CDR3 DNA: TGTGCCAGCAGGGCTAATGGCAGGGTGAACACTGAAGCTTTCTTT
CDR3 protein: CASRANGRVNTEAFF

V gene: TRBV4-3
J gene: TRBJ1-1
clone size: few
D gene: NA
CDR3 DNA: TGCGCCAGCAGCGGGGGACTTCCTGATGAAGCTTTCTTT
CDR3 protein: CASSGGLPDEAFF

V gene: TRBV9
J gene: TRBJ2-2
clone size: NA
D gene: NA
CDR3 DNA: TGTGCCAGCAGCGTAGATAGTCGGAACACCGGGGAGCTGTTTTTT
CDR3 protein: CASSVDSRNTGELFF

V gene: TRBV4-3
J gene: TRBJ1-6
clone size: NA
D gene: NA
CDR3 DNA: TGCGCCAGCAGCCCGCAATCAGGGGAACGTTCACCCCTCCACTTT
CDR3 protein: CASSPQSGERSPLHF

V gene: TRBV19
J gene: TRBJ1-2
clone size: once
D gene: TRBD1
CDR3 DNA: TGTGCCAGTAGTATTTGGCCGACAGGGGGTCCCTACTATGGCTACACCTTC
CDR3 protein: CASSIWPTGGPYYGYTF

V gene: TRBV29-1
J gene: TRBJ2-3
clone size: once
D gene: TRBD2
CDR3 DNA: TGCAGCGTCCTGGGACTAGCGGGGCCGGGTACGCAGTATTTT
CDR3 protein: CSVLGLAGPGTQYF

V gene: TRBV28
J gene: TRBJ1-5
clone size: NA
D gene: NA
CDR3 DNA: TGTGCCAGCAGTCGATCCAGGGGTTCGAATAGCAATCAGCCCCAGCATTTT
CDR3 protein: CASSRSRGSNSNQPQHF

V gene: TRBV7-3
J gene: TRBJ2-2
clone size: NA
D gene: NA
CDR3 DNA: TGTGCCAGCAGCTTGACAGTGAACACCGGGGAGCTGTTTTTT
CDR3 protein: CASSLTVNTGELFF

V gene: TRBV5-8
J gene: TRBJ1-2
clone size: once
D gene: NA
CDR3 DNA: TGTGCCAGCAGCTTGGGGACAATTTTTAACTATGGCTACACCTTC
CDR3 protein: CASSLGTIFNYGYTF

V gene: TRBV4-3
J gene: TRBJ2-1
clone size: NA
D gene: NA
CDR3 DNA: TGCGCCAGCAGCCAGAGCTCAAGCTCCTACAATGAGCAGTTCTTC
CDR3 protein: CASSQSSSSYNEQFF

V gene: TRBV21-1
J gene: TRBJ2-5
clone size: NA
D gene: NA
CDR3 DNA: TGTGCCAGCAGCAATCTAGCGGGGGGACTTCAAGAGACCCAGTACTTC
CDR3 protein: CASSNLAGGLQETQYF

V gene: TRBV2
J gene: TRBJ1-1
clone size: once
D gene: TRBD1
CDR3 DNA: TGTGCCAGCACCGGGACAGGGGGTATCCCTGAAGCTTTCTTT
CDR3 protein: CASTGTGGIPEAFF

V gene: TRBV7-2
J gene: TRBJ2-7
clone size: NA
D gene: NA
CDR3 DNA: TGTGCCAGCAGCCCTGGCCAGGGCCTATCCGAGCAGTACTTC
CDR3 protein: CASSPGQGLSEQYF

V gene: TRBV5-6
J gene: TRBJ2-3
clone size: NA
D gene: TRBD1
CDR3 DNA: TGTGCCAGCAGCCTACCCACAGGGGGCCATGGCACAGATACGCAGTATTTT
CDR3 protein: CASSLPTGGHGTDTQYF

V gene: TRBV9
J gene: TRBJ2-2
clone size: NA
D gene: TRBD2
CDR3 DNA: TGTGCCAGCAGCGTAGTCCCAGCGGGGGGCCCGAACACCGGGGAGCTGTTTTTT
CDR3 protein: CASSVVPAGGPNTGELFF